Listed here are 16 T cell receptor beta chains from one sample, sequenced in a study of T-cell memory formation after mild COVID-19. TCRdb re-analysed the 5' RACE reads in MiXCR, keeping a single row per CDR3 protein. The sample carries around 410,000 distinct CDR3 sequences, about a quarter recorded once. The sample was PBMCs or a T cell subset sorted from them (not recorded which). These receptor sequences come from an adult woman who had mild COVID-19 (a few samples of this study predate the infection). Cell type and time point are not known.

This chain joins TRBV3-1 and TRBJ1-5; D unresolved. V shed 0 bases and J shed 1 base, with 4 bases lying between them. This CDR3 contains 14 residues. Germline V gives CDR1 LGHDT, CDR2 YNNKEL (reference sequence). DNA of the CDR3: TGTGCCAGCAGCCAAGATTACAGCAATCAGCCCCAGCATTTT. The encoded protein is CASSQDYSNQPQHF.

There are many counts of this clonotype. V is TRBV20-1 and J is TRBJ1-1; D call uncertain. CDR3 length: 14 residues. The germline CDR1 and CDR2 sequences are DFQATT and SNEGSKA (reference sequence). V lost 3 bases, J lost 4 bases, and 15 bases lay in between. The CDR3: CSARHGLWGTEAFF. The DNA of the CDR3 is TGCAGTGCTAGGCATGGGCTGTGGGGCACTGAAGCTTTCTTT.

This clonotype was counted a few times. V gene TRBV6-2 or TRBV6-3 combines with J gene TRBJ2-1; 11 bases align to TRBD2. The CDR3 covers 19 residues. Germline CDR1 reads MNHEY; CDR2 reads SVGEGT. The ends lost 4 bases at V and 0 bases at J; junction bases unmatched: 11. The CDR3 here is CASSSLAGAGISSYNEQFF. The CDR3, as DNA: TGTGCCAGCAGTTCACTAGCGGGAGCGGGGATTAGCTCCTACAATGAGCAGTTCTTC.

This clonotype turned up a few times. This chain joins TRBV4-3 and TRBJ2-7, with 7 bases lining up with TRBD1. Germline loops: CDR1 LGHNA, CDR2 YSLEER. The length of the CDR3 is 13 residues. V lost 3 bases and J lost 7; bases outside the gene matches: 6. The CDR3 sequence is CASSQGRQGEQYF. CDR3 nucleotides: TGCGCCAGCAGCCAGGGGCGACAGGGAGAGCAGTACTTC.

The genes are TRBV7-9 and TRBJ2-1, with D perhaps matching TRBD1 (6 bases). Trimming took off 1 base at V and 7 bases at J, with 20 bases between the two ends. Germline V lookup: CDR1 SEHNR, CDR2 FQNEAQ (reference sequence). The CDR3 has 17 amino acids. CDR3 residues: CASSLDLGARFGNEQFF. Here the CDR3 DNA reads TGTGCCAGCAGCTTAGATCTGGGGGCAAGATTCGGGAATGAGCAGTTCTTC.

This clonotype was detected a few times. This sequence joins TRBV7-2 and TRBJ2-1; TRBD1 matches at 10 bases. The germline V gene has CDR1 SGHTA and CDR2 FQGNSA. The CDR3 extends over 14 amino acids. Germline trimming cut 3 bases from V and 9 bases from J; bases unmatched to any gene: 5. The CDR3: CASSFGQGVGEQFF. CDR3 nucleotides: TGTGCCAGCAGCTTCGGACAGGGGGTAGGTGAGCAGTTCTTC.

The chain links TRBV7-9 to TRBJ2-1; TRBD2 agrees at 12 bases. Germline V gene sequence: CDR1 SEHNR, CDR2 FQNEAQ (reference sequence). The CDR3 runs 15 residues. V gave up 3 bases and J gave up 7 bases; unmatched junction bases: 4. Written as DNA, the CDR3 is TGTGCCAGCAGCTTCGGACTAGCGGGATTTAATGAGCAGTTCTTC. This codes for CASSFGLAGFNEQFF.

V usage is TRBV19 and J usage is TRBJ2-1; maybe TRBD2 (6 bases). The CDR3 runs 15 residues. CDR1 is LNHDA, CDR2 SQIVND, per germline (reference sequence). Trimming took 6 bases from V and 0 from J, leaving 12 bases between them. The CDR3 coding sequence is TGTGCCAGTAGGGAGGGCGGCAGCTCCTACAATGAGCAGTTCTTC. This translates into CASREGGSSYNEQFF. Full variable domain (missing parts from reference TRBV19 and TRBJ2-1): DGGITQSPKYLFRKEGQNVTLSCEQNLNHDAMYWYRQDPGQGLRLIYYSQIVNDFQKGDIAEGYSVSREKKESFPLTVTSAQKNPTAFYLCASREGGSSYNEQFFGPGTRLTVL.

The V call is TRBV6-6, the J call TRBJ2-1; TRBD2 agrees at 10 bases. CDR1 MNHNY and CDR2 SVGAGI come from the germline V gene (reference sequence). The ends lost 6 bases at V and 4 bases at J; junction bases unmatched: 15. The CDR3 length is 18 residues. The DNA for the CDR3 is TGTGCCAGCAGAAACGAGGGGCGAGCGGGAGGGCTTTACAATGAGCAGTTCTTC. As protein: CASRNEGRAGGLYNEQFF.

This clonotype was picked up a small number of times. This sequence joins TRBV6-5 and TRBJ1-1, with D tentatively TRBD1 (6 bases). The germline V and J ends were trimmed by 10 bases and 0 bases, with 15 bases remaining between them. The CDR3 loop spans 14 amino acids. Germline V gene data show CDR1 as MNHEY and CDR2 as SVGAGI. The CDR3 region is CATSEGGMNTEAFF. CDR3 coding DNA: TGTGCCACCTCAGAGGGGGGCATGAACACTGAAGCTTTCTTT.

The genes are TRBV4-2 and TRBJ1-6, with a possible D match to TRBD1 (6 bases). The CDR3 contains 15 residues. The V gene lost 0 bases and the J gene lost 7 bases, with 10 bases spanning the gap. Germline lookup yields CDR1 LGHNA and CDR2 YNFKEQ. The CDR3 bases are TGTGCCAGCAGCCAAGATGGGCAGGGGAATTCACCCCTCCACTTT. Its protein is CASSQDGQGNSPLHF.

This chain uses TRBV4-3 with TRBJ2-1, with unresolved D. This CDR3 comprises 16 residues. Trimming pared 0 bases from V and 4 bases from J, leaving 13 bases between. CDR1 is LGHNA and CDR2 is YSLEER in the germline V gene. The CDR3 DNA is TGCGCCAGCAGCCAAGACGGGTCCGTCGCTTACAATGAGCAGTTCTTC. As protein: CASSQDGSVAYNEQFF.

V and J are TRBV7-2 and TRBJ2-7, with D unresolved. Trimming stripped 4 bases from V and 0 bases from J, with 13 bases between. The CDR3 loop spans 15 amino acids. Per germline, CDR1 SGHTA and CDR2 FQGNSA. The CDR3 DNA follows: TGTGCCAGCAGCTCTGAACCGGGCCTCTCCTACGAGCAGTACTTC. Residues: CASSSEPGLSYEQYF.

The sample holds many counts of this clonotype. An end of the junction differs from the germline gene, which may be a read error. V is TRBV5-1 and J is TRBJ2-7, with TRBD1 identical over 7 bases. This CDR3 comprises 13 residues. The germline V gene encodes CDR1 SGHRS and CDR2 YFSETQ. The CDR3 spells CASSSGTAYEQYF. The CDR3 DNA follows: TGTGCCAGCAGCTCCGGGACAGCCTACGAGCAGTACTTC.

Many counts were recorded for this clonotype. The CDR3 region is CASSRGTGGNQPQHF. CDR3 in DNA: TGTGCCAGCAGCCGGGGGACAGGGGGGAATCAGCCCCAGCATTTT. The chain has TRBV6-5 and TRBJ1-5; 11 bases are a match to TRBD1. The germline gives CDR1 MNHEY, CDR2 SVGAGI. The CDR3 loop spans 15 amino acids. Trimming at V came to 6 bases and at J to 4 bases, leaving 5 bases not matched to a gene.

The rearrangement uses TRBV27 and TRBJ1-1, with D unclear. The CDR3 length is 14 residues. Germline lookup yields CDR1 MNHEY and CDR2 SMNVEV (reference sequence). Deletions cut 8 bases from V and 4 bases from J, with 17 bases between. CDR3 region: CASYPIAGFTEAFF. In DNA form, the CDR3 reads TGTGCCAGCTACCCGATCGCAGGTTTCACTGAAGCTTTCTTT.